This TCR beta chain derives from a study of shared clonotypes between healthy human individuals. The CDR3 contains 14 residues. Per the germline V gene, CDR1 is MNHNS and CDR2 is SASEGT. V dropped 4 bases and J dropped 2 bases, with 12 bases sitting between them. Investigators spread the genomic DNA of each subset evenly over several immunoSEQ plates. On sorted subsets, replicate PCRs used about 180 ng DNA, or tens of thousands of T cell genomes. Here immunoSEQ multiplex PCR was the method, and the copy in TCRdb shows in-frame clones only, minus some. Seen here are about 820,000 clones, about 91% observed once, and the top ten hold 24%. General study findings and limits: Larger richness was generally estimated for naive than memory subsets.

CD45RO-negative CD8 cells positively selected for CCR7 made up the naive population, which excluded terminally differentiated effector memory CD45RA+ cells. On this clone itself: Its matching antigen is unknown.

The sequenced sample was naive CD8+ T cells sorted from blood. The rearrangement joins TRBV6-1 to TRBJ2-7; D remains ambiguous. The TCR comes from a man aged 25 to 40 in good health. In DNA, the CDR3 is TGTGCCAGCAGTGTCCTTCACAAAACCTACGAGCAGTACTTC. It is translated as CASSVLHKTYEQYF.